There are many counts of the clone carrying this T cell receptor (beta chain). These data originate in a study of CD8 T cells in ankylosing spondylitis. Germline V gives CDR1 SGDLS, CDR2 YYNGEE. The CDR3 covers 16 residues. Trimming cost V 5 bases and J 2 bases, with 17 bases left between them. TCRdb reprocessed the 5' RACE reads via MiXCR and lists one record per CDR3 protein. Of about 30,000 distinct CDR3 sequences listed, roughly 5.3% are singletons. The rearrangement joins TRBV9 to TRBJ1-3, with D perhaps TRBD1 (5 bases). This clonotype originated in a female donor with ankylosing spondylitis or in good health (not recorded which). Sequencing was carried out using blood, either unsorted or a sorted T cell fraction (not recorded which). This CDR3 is CASRPPGGGPGNTIYF. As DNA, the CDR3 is TGTGCCAGCAGACCCCCCGGTGGGGGTCCTGGAAACACCATATATTTT.